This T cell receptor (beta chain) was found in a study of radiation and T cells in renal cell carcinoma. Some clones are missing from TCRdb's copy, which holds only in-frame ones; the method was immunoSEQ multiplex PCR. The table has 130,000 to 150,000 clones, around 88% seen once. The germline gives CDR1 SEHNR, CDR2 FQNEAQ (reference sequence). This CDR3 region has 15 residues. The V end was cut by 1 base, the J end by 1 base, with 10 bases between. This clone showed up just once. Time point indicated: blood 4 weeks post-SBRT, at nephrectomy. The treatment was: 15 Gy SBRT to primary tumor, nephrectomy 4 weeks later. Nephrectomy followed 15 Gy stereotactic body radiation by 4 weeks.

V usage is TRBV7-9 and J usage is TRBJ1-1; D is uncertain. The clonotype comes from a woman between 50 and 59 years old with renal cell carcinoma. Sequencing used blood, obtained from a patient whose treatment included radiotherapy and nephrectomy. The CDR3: CASSLVISGNTEAFF. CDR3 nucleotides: TGTGCCAGCAGCTTAGTTATTTCCGGGAACACTGAAGCTTTCTTT.